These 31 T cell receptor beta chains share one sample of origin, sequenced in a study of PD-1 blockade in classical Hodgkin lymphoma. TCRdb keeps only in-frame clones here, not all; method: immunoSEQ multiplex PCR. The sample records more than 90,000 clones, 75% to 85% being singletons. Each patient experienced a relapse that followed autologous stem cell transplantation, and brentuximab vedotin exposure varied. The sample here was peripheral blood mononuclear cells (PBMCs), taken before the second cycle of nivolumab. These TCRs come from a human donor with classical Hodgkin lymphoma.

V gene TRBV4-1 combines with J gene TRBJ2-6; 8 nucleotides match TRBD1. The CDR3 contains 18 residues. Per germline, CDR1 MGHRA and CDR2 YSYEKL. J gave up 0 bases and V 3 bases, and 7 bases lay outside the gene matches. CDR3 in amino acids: CASSHPQGAGSGANVLTF. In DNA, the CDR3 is TGCGCCAGCAGCCACCCCCAGGGGGCAGGCTCTGGGGCCAACGTCCTGACTTTC.

CDR3 loop: CASGQYGEQPQHF. The CDR3 bases are TGTGCCAGCGGACAGTACGGGGAACAGCCCCAGCATTTT. The rearrangement links TRBV2 to TRBJ1-5; D is possibly TRBD1 (6 bases). With 8 bases removed from V and 7 bases from J, the gap between germline ends came to 15 bases. CDR1 is SNHLY and CDR2 is FYNNEI in the germline V gene. This CDR3 has 13 residues.

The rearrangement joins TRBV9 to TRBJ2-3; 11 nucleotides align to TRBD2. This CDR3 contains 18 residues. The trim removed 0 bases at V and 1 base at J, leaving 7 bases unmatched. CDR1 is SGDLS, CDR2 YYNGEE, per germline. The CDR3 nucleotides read TGTGCCAGCAGCGTAGTGCCTAGCGGGAGGACTGGCACAGATACGCAGTATTTT. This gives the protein CASSVVPSGRTGTDTQYF.

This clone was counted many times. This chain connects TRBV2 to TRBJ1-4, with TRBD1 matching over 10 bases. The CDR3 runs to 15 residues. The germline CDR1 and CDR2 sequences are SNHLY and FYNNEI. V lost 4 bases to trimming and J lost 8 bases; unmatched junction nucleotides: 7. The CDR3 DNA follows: TGTGCCAGCAGTGTGACAGGGGGCCGAGTAGAAAAACTGTTTTTT. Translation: CASSVTGGRVEKLFF. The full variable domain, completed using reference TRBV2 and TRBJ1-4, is EPEVTQTPSHQVTQMGQEVILRCVPISNHLYFYWYRQILGQKVEFLVSFYNNEISEKSEIFDDQFSVERPDGSNFTLKIRSTKLEDSAMYFCASSVTGGRVEKLFFGSGTQLSVL.

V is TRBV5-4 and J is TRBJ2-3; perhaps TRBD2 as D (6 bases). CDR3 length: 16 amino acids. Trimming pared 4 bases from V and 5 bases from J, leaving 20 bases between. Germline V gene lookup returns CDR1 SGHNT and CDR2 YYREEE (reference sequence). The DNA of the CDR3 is TGTGCCAGCAGCCAGGGCATGGGGAGGCAAGAAGATACGCAGTATTTT. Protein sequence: CASSQGMGRQEDTQYF.

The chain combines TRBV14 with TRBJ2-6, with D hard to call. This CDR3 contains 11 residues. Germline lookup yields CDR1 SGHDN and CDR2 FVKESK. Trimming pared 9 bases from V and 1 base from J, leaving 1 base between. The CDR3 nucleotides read TGTGCCAGTTCTGGGGCCAACGTCCTGACTTTC. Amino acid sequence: CASSGANVLTF.

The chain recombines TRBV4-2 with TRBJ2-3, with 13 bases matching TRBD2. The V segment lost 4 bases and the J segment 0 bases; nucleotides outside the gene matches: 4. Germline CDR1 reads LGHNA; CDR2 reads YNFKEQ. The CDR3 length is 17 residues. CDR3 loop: CASSPGTSGASTDTQYF. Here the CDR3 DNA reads TGTGCCAGCAGCCCTGGGACTAGCGGGGCTAGCACAGATACGCAGTATTTT.

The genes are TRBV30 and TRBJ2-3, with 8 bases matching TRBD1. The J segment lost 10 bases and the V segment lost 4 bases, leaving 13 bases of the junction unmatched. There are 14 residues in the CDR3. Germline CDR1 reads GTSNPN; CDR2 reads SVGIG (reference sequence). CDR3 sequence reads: CAWTPGTGGYSQYF. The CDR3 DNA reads TGTGCCTGGACCCCGGGAACAGGGGGATATTCGCAGTATTTT.

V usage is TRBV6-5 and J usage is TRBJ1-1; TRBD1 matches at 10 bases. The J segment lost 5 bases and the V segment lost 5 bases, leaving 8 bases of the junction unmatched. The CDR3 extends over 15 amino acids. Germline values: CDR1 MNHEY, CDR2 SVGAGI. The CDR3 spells CASSTAGTGATEAFF. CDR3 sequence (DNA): TGTGCCAGCAGTACTGCCGGGACAGGGGCTACTGAAGCTTTCTTT.

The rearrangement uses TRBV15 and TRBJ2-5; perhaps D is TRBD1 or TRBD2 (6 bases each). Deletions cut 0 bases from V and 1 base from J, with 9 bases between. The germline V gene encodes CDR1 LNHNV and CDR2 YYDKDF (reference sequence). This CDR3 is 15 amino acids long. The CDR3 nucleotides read TGTGCCACCAGCAGAGACAGGGGACTCCAAGAGACCCAGTACTTC. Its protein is CATSRDRGLQETQYF.

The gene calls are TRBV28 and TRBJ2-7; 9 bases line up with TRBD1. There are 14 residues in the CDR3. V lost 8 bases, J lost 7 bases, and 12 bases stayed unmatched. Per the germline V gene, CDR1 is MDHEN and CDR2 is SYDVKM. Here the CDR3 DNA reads TGTGCCAGCGGAAGCGACAGGGGGTTGATTGAGCAGTACTTC. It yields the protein CASGSDRGLIEQYF. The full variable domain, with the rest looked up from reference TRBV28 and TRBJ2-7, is DVKVTQSSRYLVKRTGEKVFLECVQDMDHENMFWYRQDPGLGLRLIYFSYDVKMKEKGDIPEGYSVSREKKERFSLILESASTNQTSMYLCASGSDRGLIEQYFGPGTRLTVT.

CDR3 DNA sequence: TGTGCCAGCAGAAAAGCCGGGGAGCTGTTTTTT. It codes for CASRKAGELFF. The chain employs TRBV5-4 and TRBJ2-2; D is uncertain. The CDR3 length is 11 residues. Germline lookup yields CDR1 SGHNT and CDR2 YYREEE (reference sequence). V lost 5 bases and J lost 6, with 5 bases in between.

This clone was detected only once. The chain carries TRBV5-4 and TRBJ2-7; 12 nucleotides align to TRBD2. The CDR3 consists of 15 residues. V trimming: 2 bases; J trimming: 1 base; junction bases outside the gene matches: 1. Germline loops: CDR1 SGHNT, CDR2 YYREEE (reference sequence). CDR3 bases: TGTGCCAGCAGCTTTGGACTAGCGGGGTCCTACGAGCAGTACTTC. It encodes CASSFGLAGSYEQYF.

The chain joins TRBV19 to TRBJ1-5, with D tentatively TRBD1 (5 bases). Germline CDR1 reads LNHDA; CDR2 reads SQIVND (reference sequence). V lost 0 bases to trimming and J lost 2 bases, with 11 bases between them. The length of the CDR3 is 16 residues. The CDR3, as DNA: TGTGCCAGTAGTATAGATTGGGCGGGGGGCAATCAGCCCCAGCATTTT. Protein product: CASSIDWAGGNQPQHF.

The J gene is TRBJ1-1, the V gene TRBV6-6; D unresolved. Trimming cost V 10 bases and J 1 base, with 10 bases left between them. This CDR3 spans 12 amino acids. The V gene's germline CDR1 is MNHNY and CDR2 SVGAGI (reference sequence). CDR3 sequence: CATSDGNTEAFF. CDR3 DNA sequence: TGTGCCACCTCGGACGGGAACACTGAAGCTTTCTTT.

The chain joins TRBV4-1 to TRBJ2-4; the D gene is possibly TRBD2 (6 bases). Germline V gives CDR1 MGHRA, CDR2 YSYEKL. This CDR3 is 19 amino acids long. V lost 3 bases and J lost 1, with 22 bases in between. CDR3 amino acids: CASSHLLAGMESAKNIQYF. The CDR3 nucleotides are TGCGCCAGCAGCCACCTGCTCGCGGGAATGGAGAGCGCCAAAAACATTCAGTACTTC.

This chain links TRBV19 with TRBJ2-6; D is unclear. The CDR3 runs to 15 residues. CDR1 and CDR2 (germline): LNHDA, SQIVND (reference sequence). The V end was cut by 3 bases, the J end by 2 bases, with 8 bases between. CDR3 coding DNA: TGTGCCAGTAGTATCTTGGTTGCTGGGGCCAACGTCCTGACTTTC. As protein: CASSILVAGANVLTF. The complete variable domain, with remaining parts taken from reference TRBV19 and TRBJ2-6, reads DGGITQSPKYLFRKEGQNVTLSCEQNLNHDAMYWYRQDPGQGLRLIYYSQIVNDFQKGDIAEGYSVSREKKESFPLTVTSAQKNPTAFYLCASSILVAGANVLTFGAGSRLTVL.

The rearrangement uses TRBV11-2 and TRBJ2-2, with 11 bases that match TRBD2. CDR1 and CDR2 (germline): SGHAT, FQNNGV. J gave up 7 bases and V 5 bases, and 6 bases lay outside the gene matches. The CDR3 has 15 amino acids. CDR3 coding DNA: TGTGCCAGCAGCCATCGGACTAGCGGGTTCGGGGAGCTGTTTTTT. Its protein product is CASSHRTSGFGELFF.

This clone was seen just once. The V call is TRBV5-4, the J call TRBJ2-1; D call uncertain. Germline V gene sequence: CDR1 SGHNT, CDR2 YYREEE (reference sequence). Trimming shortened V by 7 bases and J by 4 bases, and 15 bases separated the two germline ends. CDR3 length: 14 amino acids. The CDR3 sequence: CASRRRDRYNEQFF. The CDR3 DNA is TGTGCCAGCCGCCGACGAGACCGATACAATGAGCAGTTCTTC.

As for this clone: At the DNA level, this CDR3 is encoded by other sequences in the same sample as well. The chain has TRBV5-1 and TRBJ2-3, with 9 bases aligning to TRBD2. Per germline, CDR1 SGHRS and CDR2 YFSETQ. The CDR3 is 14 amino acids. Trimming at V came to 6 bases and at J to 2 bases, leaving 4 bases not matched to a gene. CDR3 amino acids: CASTTSGYTDTQYF. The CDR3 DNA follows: TGCGCCAGCACAACTAGCGGGTACACAGATACGCAGTATTTT.

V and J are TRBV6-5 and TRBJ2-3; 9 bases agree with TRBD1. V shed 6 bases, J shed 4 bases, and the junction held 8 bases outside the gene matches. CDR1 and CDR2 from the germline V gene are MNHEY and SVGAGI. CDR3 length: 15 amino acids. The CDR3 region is CASSRWGQGPDTQYF. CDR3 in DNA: TGTGCCAGCAGCAGATGGGGACAGGGACCAGATACGCAGTATTTT.

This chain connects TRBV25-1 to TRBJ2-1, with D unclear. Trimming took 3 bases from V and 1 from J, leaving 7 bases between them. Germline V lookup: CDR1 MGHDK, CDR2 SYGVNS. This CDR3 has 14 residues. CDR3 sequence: CASSDERSYNEQFF. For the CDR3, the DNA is TGTGCCAGCAGTGACGAGCGTTCCTACAATGAGCAGTTCTTC. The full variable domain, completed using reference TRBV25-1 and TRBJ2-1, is EADIYQTPRYLVIGTGKKITLECSQTMGHDKMYWYQQDPGMELHLIHYSYGVNSTEKGDLSSESTVSRIRTEHFPLTLESARPSHTSQYLCASSDERSYNEQFFGPGTRLTVL.

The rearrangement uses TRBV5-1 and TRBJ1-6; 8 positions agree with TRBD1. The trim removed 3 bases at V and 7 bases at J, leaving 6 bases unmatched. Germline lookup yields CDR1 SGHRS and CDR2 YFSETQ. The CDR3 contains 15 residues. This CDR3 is CASSSLGQGNSPLHF. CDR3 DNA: TGCGCCAGCAGCTCGCTCGGACAGGGCAATTCACCCCTCCACTTT.

For the CDR3, the DNA is TGCGCCAGCAGCCATGAGGGGACAGGCGGTTATGGCTACACCTTC. This gives the protein CASSHEGTGGYGYTF. The V gene is TRBV4-1, the J gene TRBJ1-2; 8 nucleotides align to TRBD1. This CDR3 has 15 residues. Germline V CDR1 and CDR2: MGHRA, YSYEKL. Trimming at V came to 3 bases and at J to 5 bases, leaving 8 bases not matched to a gene.

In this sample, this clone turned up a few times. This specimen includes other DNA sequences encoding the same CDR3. The CDR3 region is CASSLEGTSGYEQYF. The CDR3, as DNA: TGCGCCAGCAGCTTGGAGGGGACTAGCGGCTACGAGCAGTACTTC. The chain combines TRBV5-1 with TRBJ2-7; 11 bases fit TRBD2. In germline, CDR1 is SGHRS, CDR2 YFSETQ. V was pared by 0 bases and J by 3 bases, with 2 bases of the junction left unmatched. This CDR3 region has 15 residues.

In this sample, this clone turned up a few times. The CDR3 region has the DNA TGTGCCAGTAGTATGAAAGGGAATCAGCCCCAGCATTTT. Protein: CASSMKGNQPQHF. The chain joins TRBV19 to TRBJ1-5; D unclear. Germline values: CDR1 LNHDA, CDR2 SQIVND (reference sequence). With 3 bases removed from V and 4 bases from J, the gap between germline ends came to 7 bases. The length of the CDR3 is 13 residues.

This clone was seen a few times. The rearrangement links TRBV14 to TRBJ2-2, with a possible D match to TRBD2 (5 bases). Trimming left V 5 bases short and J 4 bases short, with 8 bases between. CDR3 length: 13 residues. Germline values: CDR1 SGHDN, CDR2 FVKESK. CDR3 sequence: CASSGLITGELFF. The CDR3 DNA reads TGTGCCAGCAGCGGACTGATCACCGGGGAGCTGTTTTTT.

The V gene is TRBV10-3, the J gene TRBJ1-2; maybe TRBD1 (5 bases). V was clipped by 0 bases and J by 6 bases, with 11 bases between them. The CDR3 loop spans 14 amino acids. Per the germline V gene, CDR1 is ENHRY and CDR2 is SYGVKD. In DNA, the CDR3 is TGTGCCATCAGTGAGTCTCGGACACCTCATGGCTACACCTTC. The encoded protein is CAISESRTPHGYTF.

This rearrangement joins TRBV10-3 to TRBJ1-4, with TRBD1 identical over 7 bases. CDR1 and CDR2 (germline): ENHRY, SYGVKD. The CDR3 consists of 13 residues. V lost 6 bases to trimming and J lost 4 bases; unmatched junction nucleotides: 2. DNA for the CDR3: TGTGCCATCAGCCAGGGGGTTAATGAAAAACTGTTTTTT. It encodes CAISQGVNEKLFF.

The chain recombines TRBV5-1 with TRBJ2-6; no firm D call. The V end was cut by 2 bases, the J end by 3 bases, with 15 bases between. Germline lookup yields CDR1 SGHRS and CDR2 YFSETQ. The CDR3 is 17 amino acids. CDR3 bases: TGCGCCAGCAGCTTTGATTCAGATCTAAGTGGGGCCAACGTCCTGACTTTC. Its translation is CASSFDSDLSGANVLTF.

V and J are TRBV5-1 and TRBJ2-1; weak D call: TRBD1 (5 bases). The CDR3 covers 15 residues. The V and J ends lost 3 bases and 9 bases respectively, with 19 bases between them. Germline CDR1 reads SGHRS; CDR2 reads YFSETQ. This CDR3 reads CASSSTPTEVVEQFF. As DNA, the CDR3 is TGCGCCAGCAGCTCCACTCCGACAGAGGTGGTTGAGCAGTTCTTC. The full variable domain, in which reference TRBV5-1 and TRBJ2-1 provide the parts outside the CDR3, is KAGVTQTPRYLIKTRGQQVTLSCSPISGHRSVSWYQQTPGQGLQFLFEYFSETQRNKGNFPGRFSGRQFSNSRSEMNVSTLELGDSALYLCASSSTPTEVVEQFFGPGTRLTVL.